The T cell receptor beta chain described here comes from a study of regulatory T cells in long-lasting Graves disease. Across the whole study: Newly diagnosed Graves' patients took antithyroid drugs under 3 months. General observations from the study: TRBV28, TRBJ1-2 and TRBJ2-5 were segments that persistent disease favored.

Points on this clonotype: Its target is not known.

As to time point: newly diagnosed GD, antithyroid drugs for less than 3 months. Construction of the TCR library relied on RNA isolated from PBMCs. To make TCR beta libraries, researchers used iRepertoire HTBI primers and Arm-PCR of CDR3 regions. A single record per CDR3 protein comes from TCRdb applying MiXCR to the multiplex PCR reads. This sample yields about 440,000 distinct CDR3 sequences, of which under 15% are seen a single time; over 15% belongs to the top ten. The CDR3 is 15 amino acids. CDR1 and CDR2 from the germline V gene are LNHNV and YYDKDF (reference sequence). V lost 5 bases and J lost 2, with 16 bases in between. The same data also went into a second study, on T cells in Graves' hyperthyroidism and ophthalmopathy. That paper adds: Uncontrolled infection, other autoimmune disease, pregnancy or lactation excluded patients. The TCR CDR3 first-round RT-PCR relied on the HTBI primer set.

The receptor was isolated from a woman in her twenties or thirties with Graves disease. This chain joins TRBV15 and TRBJ2-7, with D possibly TRBD1 on 5 matching bases. The sequenced sample was peripheral blood mononuclear cells (PBMCs), obtained at new diagnosis, from a patient treated with antithyroid drugs. CDR3 amino acids: CATSQGRGTAYEQYF. The CDR3 DNA follows: TGTGCCACCAGCCAGGGAAGAGGTACGGCCTACGAGCAGTACTTC.